Here is one T cell receptor beta chain with its context. Its antigen is unknown. This specimen comes from a study of monozygotic twins with inflammatory bowel disease (dated by TCRdb to about 2019). For the wider study: The complete study included roughly 30 monozygotic twin pairs: 19 IBD-discordant Danish pairs and nine German pairs, of which four were IBD-concordant and five were IBD-discordant. The search for disease-associated traits relied mainly on comparing, within discordant pairs, IBD patients with their genetically identical healthy co-twins. Each individual had, on average, about 151 000 unique TCRalpha sequences and 181 000 unique TCRbeta sequences available for analysis.

Library creation used 5' RACE. Preparation of each TCR library used 3,000 to 4,000 ng of total RNA. For each sample, cDNA synthesis with SMARTScribe reverse transcriptase was split into eight separate reactions. During cDNA synthesis, unique molecular identifiers containing a 6-nucleotide sample barcode were introduced by template switching. Amplification of TCRalpha and TCRbeta cDNA involved two nested PCRs of approximately 16 and 9 cycles, and each PCR was followed by bead purification. Before amplification, the cDNA was both treated with uracil DNA-glycosylase and purified with the QIAquick PCR purification kit. The second PCR added Illumina TruSeq-compatible adapters along with sample-specific barcodes. TapeStation and Qubit were used to check library quality and concentration, and approximately 5.4 ng of each library was pooled. Sequencing of the pooled libraries was done on an Illumina HiSeq2500 single-index Rapid Run using custom sequencing primers and 2 x 100 bp reads. The study's own analysis went as follows. UMI-based consensus assembly with MiGEC version 1.2.6 was used to correct PCR and sequencing errors. MiXCR version 2.1.1 handled V(D)J alignment, clonotype assembly and CDR3 extraction. Gene usage, clonotype sharing and MAIT/NKT TCR abundance were normalised by analysing the top 1000, 10 000 and 20 000 clonotypes per sample. After downsampling to 27 000 UMIs, diversity was calculated as the inverse Simpson index using the vegan R package. Paired Mann-Whitney U tests on discordant twin pairs were used, with Benjamini-Hochberg multiple-testing correction. Each CDR3 protein sequence appears as one entry after TCRdb reprocessed the reads, and no DNA is included. None of the V and J calls come from the authors' own analysis; TCRdb made them. In this sample's table one finds around 140,000 distinct CDR3 sequences. The leading ten clones occupy 2.4% of the sample.

Results the study describes overall, beyond this receptor: A decrease in TCRbeta repertoire diversity, as measured by inverse Simpson index, was observed in IBD patients compared with their healthy co-twins. Because patients received different immunosuppressive treatments, the repertoires may have picked up extra background noise and variability between individuals. The analysis was unable to tell apart different T cell subtypes. No difference in repertoire similarity was observed between concordant and discordant twins, possibly owing to limited statistical power. IBD patients shared fewer clonotypes with other individuals than healthy twins did, most markedly in patients showing signs of disease activity. The results gave no support for a single strong signal or clonotype linked to IBD.

CDR1 and CDR2 are read off the germline V gene as SGHTA and FQGNSA. Including cysteine and phenylalanine, the CDR3 has 15 amino acids. The DNA sequence is not available. From each donor, an approximately 2.5 ml peripheral blood sample was collected into PAXgene tubes and stored at -80 degrees C. Without T cell sorting, total RNA was isolated from whole blood using the PAXgene blood miRNA kit on an automated QIAcube. Deep TCRalpha and TCRbeta repertoire profiling with unique molecular barcoding was performed on peripheral blood of monozygotic twin pairs concordant or discordant for inflammatory bowel disease. For every twin pair, smoking habits were documented, and each individual was categorised as a current, former or never smoker.

The rearrangement joined TRBV7-2 to TRBJ2-5; TCRdb's D call of TRBD1 is untestable without DNA. This receptor was taken from a human donor with ulcerative colitis or Crohn's disease, or a healthy co-twin of an affected twin (not recorded which). Material for sequencing was blood. CDR3 reads: CASSWKRQGKETQYF.